These 11 T cell receptor beta chains were sequenced from one sample in a study of CD8 T cells in Susac syndrome. An amount of RNA that ranged from roughly 0.45 to 1 ug was reverse transcribed with random hexamers. TCRdb reprocessed the immunoSEQ multiplex PCR reads with MiXCR, giving one entry per CDR3 protein. Among approximately 120,000 distinct CDR3 sequences listed, 80% to 95% were seen once. The specimen sequenced was CD8+ T cells from PBMCs. Receptor source: a human donor with multiple sclerosis.

The J gene is TRBJ2-1, the V gene TRBV15; TRBD1 or TRBD2 may be the D gene (5 bases each). The germline V gene has CDR1 LNHNV and CDR2 YYDKDF (reference sequence). The CDR3 has 14 residues. V was clipped by 2 bases and J by 6 bases, with 11 bases between them. The DNA of the CDR3 is TGTGCCACCAGCAGATTTGGGACGGGCAATGAGCAGTTCTTC. This codes for CATSRFGTGNEQFF.

V and J are TRBV20-1 and TRBJ2-5; 9 bases align to TRBD2. The V gene end was trimmed by 1 base and the J gene end by 4 bases; junction bases not matched to a gene: 4. CDR3 size: 14 residues. CDR1 and CDR2 from the germline V gene are DFQATT and SNEGSKA (reference sequence). CDR3 region: CSARAGGGAETQYF. CDR3 in DNA: TGCAGTGCTAGAGCTGGCGGGGGGGCAGAGACCCAGTACTTC.

The chain carries TRBV7-3 and TRBJ1-1; 10 nucleotides align to TRBD1. CDR3 length: 16 residues. Trimming removed 5 bases from V and 3 bases from J; junction bases left unmatched: 9. The V gene's germline CDR1 is SGHTA and CDR2 FQGTGA. The CDR3, as DNA: TGTGCCAGCAGCCCCGACAGGGGGCAGGGTCACACTGAAGCTTTCTTT. This translates into CASSPDRGQGHTEAFF.

This clonotype was recorded once. This sequence joins TRBV5-1 and TRBJ1-1; a weak D match, TRBD1 (6 bases). Germline CDR1 and CDR2: SGHRS and YFSETQ. This CDR3 has 16 amino acids. V lost 8 bases, J lost 0 bases, and 20 bases lay in between. As DNA, the CDR3 is TGCGCCAGTAGAGAGGAGGACAGTTACATGAACACTGAAGCTTTCTTT. Residues: CASREEDSYMNTEAFF.

The genes are TRBV3-1 and TRBJ2-5; TRBD2 is a possible D gene (6 bases). CDR1 is LGHDT and CDR2 is YNNKEL in the germline V gene (reference sequence). The V gene lost 5 bases and the J gene lost 6 bases, with 25 bases spanning the gap. The CDR3 loop spans 17 amino acids. CDR3 loop: CASSGQRQSHGGKTQYF. Written as DNA, the CDR3 is TGTGCCAGCAGCGGCCAGCGACAATCCCACGGAGGGAAGACCCAGTACTTC.

The rearrangement links TRBV27 to TRBJ2-6; D unresolved. Germline CDR1 reads MNHEY; CDR2 reads SMNVEV (reference sequence). V was cut by 2 bases and J by 1 base, with 6 bases left in between. This CDR3 region has 15 residues. The CDR3: CASSLLGSGANVLTF. DNA for the CDR3: TGTGCCAGCAGTTTACTGGGATCTGGGGCCAACGTCCTGACTTTC.

J is TRBJ2-5 and V is TRBV30; 9 positions match TRBD2. The germline gives CDR1 GTSNPN, CDR2 SVGIG (reference sequence). V was clipped by 2 bases and J by 5 bases; unmatched bases: 15. The CDR3 is 17 residues long. The CDR3 DNA sequence: TGTGCCTGGAGTCCCCTTAGGGGTAGCGGGAGAGTGGAGACCCAGTACTTC. Its protein is CAWSPLRGSGRVETQYF.

The chain couples TRBV7-6 to TRBJ2-7; 8 positions agree with TRBD1. With V trimmed by 1 base and J by 2 bases, 10 bases remained unmatched. Germline CDR1 is SGHVS and CDR2 is FNYEAQ. The CDR3 runs 17 residues. Here the CDR3 DNA reads TGTGCCAGCAGCTTAGATTCAAGGGGACAGGAGACCTACGAGCAGTACTTC. Amino acids: CASSLDSRGQETYEQYF.

This sequence joins TRBV9 and TRBJ1-2; 10 bases match TRBD1. The germline V gene encodes CDR1 SGDLS and CDR2 YYNGEE. V shed 0 bases and J 5 bases; nucleotides not matched to a gene: 4. This CDR3 has 15 amino acids. CDR3 sequence reads: CASSVADRGLYGYTF. CDR3 nucleotide sequence: TGTGCCAGCAGCGTAGCTGACAGGGGGCTATATGGCTACACCTTC.

The rearrangement uses TRBV28 and TRBJ2-3, with D hard to call. With 2 bases removed from V and 4 bases from J, the gap between germline ends came to 13 bases. Germline CDR1 and CDR2: MDHEN and SYDVKM. CDR3 size: 15 residues. The CDR3, as DNA: TGTGCCAGCAGTTTAGGGGTTGATAGACCAGATACGCAGTATTTT. This encodes CASSLGVDRPDTQYF.

V is TRBV27 and J is TRBJ2-7, with 10 nucleotides matching TRBD2. J gave up 3 bases and V 5 bases, and 7 bases lay outside the gene matches. This CDR3 is 15 amino acids long. CDR1 and CDR2 from the germline V gene are MNHEY and SMNVEV (reference sequence). The CDR3 region has the DNA TGTGCCAGCAGTCCCTCAAGCGGGGGGGGCTACGAGCAGTACTTC. Translated: CASSPSSGGGYEQYF.